Below are 18 T cell receptor beta chains sequenced from a single sample in a study of blood T cell repertoires in COVID-19. Here immunoSEQ multiplex PCR was the method, and the copy in TCRdb shows in-frame clones only, minus some. In the table there are almost 85,000 clones, roughly 89% of which are singletons. The sample taken for sequencing was PBMCs or T cells enriched from blood (not recorded which). The receptors derive from a woman in her forties or fifties with acute COVID-19.

This clone was found once. This chain connects TRBV6-5 to TRBJ2-4; D possibly corresponds to TRBD1 (6 bases). V lost 6 bases to trimming and J lost 7 bases, with 16 bases between them. This CDR3 region has 14 residues. CDR1 and CDR2 (germline): MNHEY, SVGAGI. CDR3 sequence: CASRGTTGVNIQYF. In DNA, the CDR3 is TGTGCCAGCAGGGGGACAACCGGGGTTAACATTCAGTACTTC.

V usage is TRBV7-3 and J usage is TRBJ2-7, with 7 positions matching TRBD2. CDR1 is SGHTA and CDR2 is FQGTGA in the germline V gene. Trimming took 2 bases from V and 5 from J; bases not matched to a gene: 6. The CDR3 has 14 amino acids. Written as DNA, the CDR3 is TGTGCCAGCAGCTTAGGCGGGAGTATCGACGAGCAGTACTTC. It codes for CASSLGGSIDEQYF. The complete variable domain, with remaining parts taken from reference TRBV7-3 and TRBJ2-7, reads GAGVSQTPSNKVTEKGKYVELRCDPISGHTALYWYRQSLGQGPEFLIYFQGTGAADDSGLPNDRFFAVRPEGSVSTLKIQRTERGDSAVYLCASSLGGSIDEQYFGPGTRLTVT.

The table lists this clone with a count of one. The chain employs TRBV5-1 and TRBJ2-1, with TRBD2 matching 8 bases. This CDR3 has 15 residues. Trimming at V came to 3 bases and at J to 9 bases, leaving 11 bases not matched to a gene. Germline CDR1 and CDR2: SGHRS and YFSETQ. The CDR3 protein is CASSSSSGSNSEQFF. The CDR3 coding sequence is TGCGCCAGCAGCTCCAGCAGCGGGAGTAACAGTGAGCAGTTCTTC.

The chain has TRBV27 and TRBJ1-3; TRBD1 agrees at 7 bases. V shed 6 bases and J 0 bases; nucleotides not matched to a gene: 8. Per the germline V gene, CDR1 is MNHEY and CDR2 is SMNVEV (reference sequence). This CDR3 region has 16 residues. Here the CDR3 reads CASRPLRDSSGNTIYF. The CDR3 DNA sequence: TGTGCCAGCAGACCTCTTAGGGACAGCTCTGGAAACACCATATATTTT.

This chain uses TRBV29-1 with TRBJ2-1; 9 bases are shared with TRBD2. CDR1 SQVTM and CDR2 ANQGSEA come from the germline V gene. V trimming: 1 base; J trimming: 4 bases; junction bases outside the gene matches: 5. The CDR3 runs 15 residues. The CDR3 loop is CSVEGGREGYNEQFF. Written as DNA, the CDR3 is TGCAGCGTTGAAGGGGGGCGGGAGGGTTACAATGAGCAGTTCTTC.

The V call is TRBV11-2, the J call TRBJ2-5; 10 bases agree with TRBD1. There are 14 residues in the CDR3. Germline V gene data show CDR1 as SGHAT and CDR2 as FQNNGV. V was pared by 5 bases and J by 5 bases, with 5 bases of the junction left unmatched. CDR3 DNA: TGTGCCAGCAGCACCCGGACAGGGGGGGAGACCCAGTACTTC. This gives the protein CASSTRTGGETQYF.

In DNA, the CDR3 is TGTGCCACCAGCAGTACAGGGGGCACCGGGGAGCTGTTTTTT. As protein: CATSSTGGTGELFF. V usage is TRBV15 and J usage is TRBJ2-2; 8 bases are a match to TRBD1. Per the germline V gene, CDR1 is LNHNV and CDR2 is YYDKDF (reference sequence). This CDR3 contains 14 residues. After removal of 3 bases from V and 4 bases from J, the junction contained 1 base not matched to a gene.

This clone was seen only once. The V call is TRBV19, the J call TRBJ2-6, with 8 bases fitting TRBD1. CDR1 and CDR2 (germline): LNHDA, SQIVND (reference sequence). This CDR3 spans 17 amino acids. With 7 bases clipped from V and 0 bases from J, the junction kept 8 bases outside the gene matches. This chain's CDR3 is CASTDRDASSGANVLTF. The CDR3 coding sequence is TGTGCCAGTACGGACAGGGATGCGAGCTCTGGGGCCAACGTCCTGACTTTC.

The rearrangement links TRBV19 to TRBJ1-1, with TRBD1 matching over 7 bases. The length of the CDR3 is 15 residues. V lost 5 bases to trimming and J lost 0 bases; unmatched junction nucleotides: 6. Looked up from germline, CDR1 is LNHDA and CDR2 is SQIVND (reference sequence). DNA for the CDR3: TGTGCCAGTAGTCCGACGGGACAGCTGAACACTGAAGCTTTCTTT. Its protein product is CASSPTGQLNTEAFF.

The rearrangement joins TRBV29-1 to TRBJ2-3; 7 bases align to TRBD2. The CDR3 sequence is 14 residues long. The ends lost 6 bases at V and 1 base at J; junction bases unmatched: 7. Germline assignment: CDR1 SQVTM and CDR2 ANQGSEA. The CDR3 sequence: CSVGRLAGTDTQYF. The CDR3 bases are TGCAGCGTGGGGCGGCTAGCGGGCACAGATACGCAGTATTTT.

The rearrangement uses TRBV20-1 and TRBJ2-3, with 10 bases that match TRBD2. The CDR3 runs 14 residues. Unmatched junction bases numbered 6, after V lost 3 bases and J lost 6 bases. CDR1 is DFQATT and CDR2 is SNEGSKA in the germline V gene (reference sequence). The CDR3 DNA is TGCAGTGCTAGTGTGGCTAGCGGGAGCGATACGCAGTATTTT. This codes for CSASVASGSDTQYF.

V and J are TRBV3-1 (or the pseudogene TRBV3-2) and TRBJ1-6; no firm D call. The germline gives CDR1 LGHDT, CDR2 YNNKEL (reference sequence). V lost 5 bases and J lost 8, with 13 bases in between. The CDR3 loop spans 14 amino acids. The chain's CDR3 is CASSAEAGDSPLHF. The CDR3 DNA is TGTGCCAGCAGCGCTGAGGCCGGCGATTCACCCCTCCACTTT.

This chain connects TRBV27 to TRBJ1-1; TRBD1 is a possible D gene (6 bases). The CDR3 totals 15 residues. The germline V and J ends were trimmed by 8 bases and 4 bases, with 20 bases remaining between them. Germline V gene data show CDR1 as MNHEY and CDR2 as SMNVEV (reference sequence). CDR3 residues: CASRPGDLRATEAFF. CDR3 bases: TGTGCCAGCCGCCCAGGGGACCTAAGAGCCACTGAAGCTTTCTTT.

V gene TRBV6-2 or TRBV6-3 combines with J gene TRBJ1-5; TRBD1 matches at 7 bases. Trimming at V came to 0 bases and at J to 2 bases, leaving 10 bases not matched to a gene. This CDR3 is 18 amino acids long. Looked up from germline, CDR1 is MNHEY and CDR2 is SVGEGT. The CDR3 DNA follows: TGTGCCAGCAGTTACTCTAGACAGGGCCTTGGCGGCAATCAGCCCCAGCATTTT. It encodes CASSYSRQGLGGNQPQHF.

The V gene is TRBV9, the J gene TRBJ2-1; TRBD2 matches at 8 bases. The CDR3 spans 15 residues. V lost 4 bases and J lost 4; bases outside the gene matches: 7. Germline V CDR1 and CDR2: SGDLS, YYNGEE. The CDR3 DNA follows: TGTGCCAGCAGCTCCCGGGGGGGAGGATACAATGAGCAGTTCTTC. Protein sequence: CASSSRGGGYNEQFF.

This chain uses TRBV27 with TRBJ1-5, with D unresolved. Germline V gene data show CDR1 as MNHEY and CDR2 as SMNVEV (reference sequence). V was trimmed by 5 bases and J by 3 bases, leaving 8 bases between them. CDR3 length: 13 amino acids. The CDR3 bases are TGTGCCAGCAGTACAGTACTCAATCAGCCCCAGCATTTT. Protein product: CASSTVLNQPQHF.

The rearrangement joins TRBV4-3 to TRBJ1-5; D perhaps matches TRBD1 (5 bases). The CDR3 length is 16 residues. CDR1 is LGHNA, CDR2 YSLEER, per germline. Trimming left V 3 bases short and J 6 bases short, with 18 bases between. CDR3 loop: CASSQGWGEAIQPQHF. CDR3 sequence (DNA): TGCGCCAGCAGCCAGGGGTGGGGCGAAGCAATTCAGCCCCAGCATTTT.

In its sample, this clone was seen a few times. The rearrangement links TRBV7-6 to TRBJ1-5; D gene unclear. Germline CDR1 SGHVS, CDR2 FNYEAQ. Trimming took 1 base from V and 4 from J, leaving 11 bases between them. The CDR3 has 15 residues. The CDR3 spells CASSLGQSGNQPQHF. CDR3 DNA: TGTGCCAGCAGCTTAGGGCAGTCGGGGAATCAGCCCCAGCATTTT. Together with reference TRBV7-6 and TRBJ1-5, the CDR3 gives the full variable domain: GAGVSQSPRYKVTKRGQDVALRCDPISGHVSLYWYRQALGQGPEFLTYFNYEAQQDKSGLPNDRFSAERPEGSISTLTIQRTEQRDSAMYRCASSLGQSGNQPQHFGDGTRLSIL.